The sequence of this T cell receptor (beta chain) was determined in a study of blood T cell repertoires in COVID-19. Study-wide context: Spain, Italy and the United States supplied samples that represented acute and convalescent COVID-19. Sources were T cells, B-cell-depleted T cells, or PBMCs; the material itself was cDNA or gDNA.

This CDR3 comprises 16 residues. Per the germline V gene, CDR1 is SGHNT and CDR2 is YYREEE (reference sequence). V gave up 4 bases and J gave up 10 bases; unmatched junction bases: 13. As handled by the study authors: Amplification of reference gene primers provided the estimated nucleated cell counts. This table comes from immunoSEQ multiplex PCR, and its TCRdb copy is limited to in-frame clones, with some not included. That table is the source of V, J and clone size, and D and trimming were worked out from the DNA. The table includes approximately 240,000 clones, around 82% detected once. The receptor was derived from a woman older than 75 with active or convalescent COVID-19. The sample comprised peripheral blood. The genes are TRBV5-4 and TRBJ1-6; TRBD1 matches 8 bases. CDR3 DNA sequence: TGTGCCAGCAGCAGCGGACAGGGAGAGAACAGCTCACCCCTCCACTTT. This encodes CASSSGQGENSSPLHF.